One sample yielded the 16 T cell receptor beta chains listed below, sequenced in a study of T cells in tuberculosis. After thawing and overnight rest, PBMC were stained with GMM-loaded CD1B tetramer, viability dye and anti-CD3 for sorting. The CD1B tetramers carried C32 glucose monomycolate purified from Rhodococcus equi. TCRdb's table, derived via immunoSEQ multiplex PCR, lists solely in-frame clones and lacks some. This table holds approximately 59,000 clones, nearly 90% found once. Sequenced input: CD1b-GMM tetramer-negative cells sorted from PBMCs. These receptors came from an adult woman with latent tuberculosis.

The chain carries TRBV30 and TRBJ2-1; 7 bases map to TRBD1. CDR3 size: 12 residues. Germline CDR1 is GTSNPN and CDR2 is SVGIG (reference sequence). The junction had 8 bases not matched to a gene; V was cut back by 5 bases and J by 10 bases. The CDR3 protein is CAWGTVLWEQFF. CDR3 bases: TGTGCCTGGGGGACAGTCCTCTGGGAGCAGTTCTTC.

The chain carries TRBV28 and TRBJ1-6; TRBD1 matches at 7 bases. In germline, CDR1 is MDHEN, CDR2 SYDVKM. V was pared by 7 bases and J by 7 bases, with 7 bases of the junction left unmatched. This CDR3 comprises 14 residues. Written as DNA, the CDR3 is TGTGCCAGCACCACCGGGACAGACAATTCACCCCTCCACTTT. Its protein product is CASTTGTDNSPLHF. The complete variable domain, with remaining parts taken from reference TRBV28 and TRBJ1-6, reads DVKVTQSSRYLVKRTGEKVFLECVQDMDHENMFWYRQDPGLGLRLIYFSYDVKMKEKGDIPEGYSVSREKKERFSLILESASTNQTSMYLCASTTGTDNSPLHFGNGTRLTVT.

The genes are TRBV14 and TRBJ2-3; TRBD1 matches 7 bases. There are 16 residues in the CDR3. CDR1 and CDR2 from the germline V gene are SGHDN and FVKESK. Germline trimming cut 4 bases from V and 2 bases from J; bases unmatched to any gene: 9. The CDR3 protein is CASSPTGMGYTDTQYF. CDR3 sequence (DNA): TGTGCCAGCAGCCCGACAGGGATGGGCTACACAGATACGCAGTATTTT.

The chain is built from TRBV6-1 and TRBJ1-2, with 7 bases that match TRBD1. The CDR3 has 14 residues. Germline V gene sequence: CDR1 MNHNS, CDR2 SASEGT. Trimming removed 6 bases from V and 1 base from J; junction bases left unmatched: 5. The DNA of the CDR3 is TGTGCCAGCAGGATCAGGGACAGTAACTATGGCTACACCTTC. Protein sequence: CASRIRDSNYGYTF.

The V and J genes are TRBV2 and TRBJ2-1; 12 nucleotides align to TRBD2. The CDR3 loop spans 18 amino acids. J lost 0 bases, V lost 4 bases, and 7 bases had no gene match. CDR1 and CDR2 (germline): SNHLY, FYNNEI. The CDR3 loop is CASSGGLAGGSSYNEQFF. The CDR3 bases are TGTGCCAGCAGTGGAGGGCTAGCGGGAGGGAGCTCCTACAATGAGCAGTTCTTC.

This chain joins TRBV11-2 and TRBJ1-2; tentatively, D is TRBD1 (6 bases). V lost 5 bases to trimming and J lost 8 bases, with 15 bases between them. The CDR3 spans 13 residues. Germline V gene lookup returns CDR1 SGHAT and CDR2 FQNNGV. Written as DNA, the CDR3 is TGTGCCAGCAGCCTCACAGGGATTGGAGGCTACACCTTC. This translates into CASSLTGIGGYTF.

The V gene is TRBV28, the J gene TRBJ1-2; D perhaps matches TRBD1 (5 bases). The CDR3 runs 12 residues. V shed 6 bases and J shed 3 bases, with 8 bases lying between them. Germline V gives CDR1 MDHEN, CDR2 SYDVKM. CDR3 DNA: TGTGCCAGCAGGCAGGGTGACTATGGCTACACCTTC. Protein product: CASRQGDYGYTF.

To note about this clone: Germline is not matched at one junction end, which may reflect a read error. The V gene is TRBV12-5, the J gene TRBJ2-7, with a tentative D call TRBD1 (6 bases). The CDR3 length is 10 residues. The germline CDR1 and CDR2 sequences are LGHNT and FRNRAP. In DNA, the CDR3 is TGTGCTAGTGGGTCCGGGACACCGCACTTC. Encoded protein: CASGSGTPHF.

The rearrangement links TRBV9 to TRBJ1-2; possibly TRBD1 for D (5 bases). CDR1 SGDLS and CDR2 YYNGEE come from the germline V gene. The CDR3 extends over 15 amino acids. Between the trimmed V and J ends, which lost 3 bases and 8 bases, there was a span of 20 bases. The CDR3 region is CASSALDTPKGGYTF. CDR3 in DNA: TGTGCCAGCAGCGCCCTGGACACTCCTAAGGGAGGCTACACCTTC.

CDR3 nucleotide sequence: TGCGCCAGCAGCTTGTCTTCAGGGGAACTGTACGAGCAGTACTTC. Translated, it gives CASSLSSGELYEQYF. The V and J genes are TRBV5-1 and TRBJ2-7, with D possibly being TRBD1 (6 bases). From germline, CDR1 is SGHRS and CDR2 YFSETQ. The CDR3 is made up of 15 amino acids. V lost 1 base, J lost 4 bases, and 15 bases lay in between.

The rearrangement uses TRBV5-1 and TRBJ1-2; 10 positions agree with TRBD1. V shed 4 bases, J shed 2 bases, and the junction held 5 bases outside the gene matches. This CDR3 contains 15 residues. Germline-derived CDR1 and CDR2 are SGHRS and YFSETQ. The CDR3 sequence is CASSNDRGPNYGYTF. The CDR3 coding sequence is TGCGCCAGCAGCAACGACAGGGGGCCGAACTATGGCTACACCTTC.

The chain carries TRBV6-6 and TRBJ1-2, with a weak D call TRBD1 (5 bases). The germline V gene has CDR1 MNHNY and CDR2 SVGAGI (reference sequence). This CDR3 has 14 residues. Trimming pared 5 bases from V and 2 bases from J, leaving 12 bases between. The CDR3 nucleotides read TGTGCCAGCAGTCCGACAGTACCCAACTATGGCTACACCTTC. It translates to CASSPTVPNYGYTF.

V is TRBV2 and J is TRBJ2-1; D is possibly TRBD1 (5 bases). This CDR3 contains 13 residues. The germline V gene encodes CDR1 SNHLY and CDR2 FYNNEI. Between the trimmed V and J ends, which lost 3 bases and 7 bases, there was a span of 10 bases. CDR3 residues: CASSDITGNEQFF. The CDR3 region has the DNA TGTGCCAGCAGTGACATAACAGGTAATGAGCAGTTCTTC.

About this clone itself: The sample has other DNA sequences that encode this CDR3 too. V is TRBV5-4 and J is TRBJ2-5; a weak D match, TRBD1 (5 bases). Deletions cut 5 bases from V and 4 bases from J, with 15 bases between. This CDR3 comprises 14 residues. CDR1 is SGHNT, CDR2 YYREEE, per germline (reference sequence). CDR3 nucleotides: TGTGCCAGCAGTTTCGACAGAAGGCTAGAGACCCAGTACTTC. Amino acid sequence: CASSFDRRLETQYF.

The rearrangement uses TRBV4-3 and TRBJ2-1; the match to TRBD1 covers 11 bases. The CDR3 is 17 residues long. Losses at the gene ends were 2 bases for V and 3 bases for J; bases not matched to a gene: 6. The germline gives CDR1 LGHNA, CDR2 YSLEER. Here the CDR3 DNA reads TGCGCCAGCAGCCAACCCCGGGACAGGGGGGGCTACAATGAGCAGTTCTTC. Protein sequence: CASSQPRDRGGYNEQFF.

The CDR3 sequence: CASSLPDRTNEQYF. For the CDR3, the DNA is TGTGCCAGCAGCTTACCGGACAGGACCAACGAGCAGTACTTC. This chain links TRBV7-2 with TRBJ2-7, with 7 bases identical to TRBD1. Germline V gives CDR1 SGHTA, CDR2 FQGNSA. The CDR3 is made up of 14 amino acids. The junction had 6 bases not matched to a gene; V was cut back by 2 bases and J by 5 bases.